This T cell receptor beta chain comes out of a study of T cell responses to AZD1222 COVID-19 vaccine. Regarding the study as a whole: Increased Spike-specific TCR breadth and depth were observed after two AZD1222 doses. Repertoires were collected only later (after the peak T cell response had occurred). Recipients of AZD1222 seropositive at baseline numbered only 6 or 7.

The study pooled second doses at about 4 or about 12 weeks. This clone was recorded once. Its specificity is unknown. CDR3 length: 15 residues. V gave up 4 bases and J gave up 1 base, with 14 bases separating them. Germline V lookup: CDR1 SGHKS, CDR2 YYEKEE (reference sequence). TCRdb's table, derived via immunoSEQ multiplex PCR, lists solely in-frame clones and lacks some. Of about 140,000 clones in the sample, approximately 90% were seen once. The chain couples TRBV5-5 to TRBJ1-1, with D hard to call. Sequencing used peripheral blood, obtained 28 days after the second AZD1222 dose. This TCR was sampled from an adult who received the AZD1222 COVID-19 vaccine. CDR3 loop: CASSDLRTGNTEAFF. CDR3 sequence (DNA): TGTGCCAGCAGCGACCTTAGGACGGGGAACACTGAAGCTTTCTTT.